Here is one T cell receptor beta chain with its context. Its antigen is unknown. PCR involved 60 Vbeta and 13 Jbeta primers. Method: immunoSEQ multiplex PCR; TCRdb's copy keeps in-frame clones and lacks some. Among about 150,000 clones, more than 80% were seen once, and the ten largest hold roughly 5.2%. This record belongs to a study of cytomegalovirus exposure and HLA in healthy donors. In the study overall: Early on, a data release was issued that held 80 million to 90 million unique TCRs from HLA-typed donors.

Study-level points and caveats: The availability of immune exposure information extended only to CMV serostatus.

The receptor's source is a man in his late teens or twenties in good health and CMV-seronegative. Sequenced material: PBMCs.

The DNA for the CDR3 is TGTGCCATCAGTGTCGCAGACAGGGGTGCAAATGAGCAGTTCTTC. Translating gives CAISVADRGANEQFF. The J gene is TRBJ2-1, the V gene TRBV10-3; TRBD1 matches 8 bases. Germline CDR1 and CDR2: ENHRY and SYGVKD. V lost 4 bases, J lost 7 bases, and 9 bases stayed unmatched. There are 15 residues in the CDR3.